This T cell receptor (beta chain) was retrieved from a study of cytomegalovirus exposure and HLA in healthy donors. For the study at large: Of the donors genotyped, several hundred in all, about 76% fell in the Caucasian-associated ancestry cluster.

Primers for the PCR totalled 60 Vbeta and 13 Jbeta. Data came from immunoSEQ multiplex PCR; TCRdb stores just in-frame clones and leaves some out. The sample's table shows some 130,000 clones. Per the germline V gene, CDR1 is SGHRS and CDR2 is YFSETQ. This CDR3 has 16 amino acids. The sequenced sample consisted of PBMCs. The TCR sequence derives from a young man in good health and CMV-seronegative. The chain carries TRBV5-1 and TRBJ2-5, with D perhaps matching TRBD2 (7 bases). TRBJ2-7 explains the end of the DNA better; the J call may be wrong. This CDR3 is CASSPPNGGLTYEQYF. DNA of the CDR3: TGCGCCAGCAGCCCGCCGAACGGGGGGCTCACCTACGAGCAGTACTTC.